A single sample gave rise to the 31 T cell receptor beta chains below, sequenced in a study of tumor-infiltrating lymphocytes in primary liver carcinoma. A constant-region primer served to make TCR beta cDNA from roughly 480 ng total RNA. ARM-PCR, slightly modified, supplied the TCR beta libraries through three nested multiplex PCR rounds. It was with TRBV1-TRBV30 forward primers and a C-beta reverse primer that the first two PCR rounds were run, at roughly 10 cycles each. MiXCR, run by TCRdb on the multiplex PCR reads, gives a single entry per CDR3 protein. The sample shows hundreds of thousands of distinct CDR3 sequences, approximately 54% of them seen only once. Extraction also yielded germline DNA, while blood RNA was obtained from unsorted whole blood. The sequencing sample was made of peripheral blood. These TCRs come from a young woman with primary liver carcinoma and hepatitis B virus infection.

This chain joins TRBV12-3 or TRBV12-4 and TRBJ2-5, with D possibly being TRBD1 (8 bases). The CDR3 has 13 amino acids. Trimming took 6 bases from V and 7 from J, leaving 15 bases between them. The CDR3 loop reads CASSRSGTGTQYF. The DNA for the CDR3 is TGTGCCAGCAGCCGAAGCGGGACAGGGACCCAGTACTTC.

This clonotype has more than one count but fewer than ten. The chain has TRBV5-1 and TRBJ2-7, with 11 positions matching TRBD2. The V segment lost 5 bases and the J segment 2 bases; nucleotides outside the gene matches: 6. This CDR3 is built from 15 residues. Germline V gene data show CDR1 as SGHRS and CDR2 as YFSETQ. CDR3 loop: CASRRTSGPTYEQYF. The CDR3 DNA is TGCGCCAGCAGAAGGACTAGCGGGCCTACCTACGAGCAGTACTTC. The full variable domain, its missing parts supplied by reference TRBV5-1 and TRBJ2-7, is KAGVTQTPRYLIKTRGQQVTLSCSPISGHRSVSWYQQTPGQGLQFLFEYFSETQRNKGNFPGRFSGRQFSNSRSEMNVSTLELGDSALYLCASRRTSGPTYEQYFGPGTRLTVT.

A word on this clonotype: Germline and junction disagree at one end, which may indicate a read error. The gene calls are TRBV5-6 and TRBJ1-1; the match to TRBD1 covers 8 bases. This CDR3 comprises 15 residues. The germline V gene encodes CDR1 SGHDT and CDR2 YYEEEE. The CDR3 protein is CASILWTGSNTEAFF. CDR3 in DNA: TGTGCCAGCATCTTGTGGACAGGGTCCAACACTGAAGCTTTCTTT.

For the CDR3, the DNA is TGCAGCGTTGAAGATCGGGGGGGCCGGGGAGAGACCCAGTACTTC. Encoded protein: CSVEDRGGRGETQYF. The genes are TRBV29-1 and TRBJ2-5, with 8 bases that match TRBD2. J lost 4 bases, V lost 0 bases, and 7 bases had no gene match. This CDR3 contains 15 residues. Germline V gives CDR1 SQVTM, CDR2 ANQGSEA. The whole variable domain, filled in from reference TRBV29-1 and TRBJ2-5, reads SAVISQKPSRDICQRGTSLTIQCQVDSQVTMMFWYRQQPGQSLTLIATANQGSEATYESGFVIDKFPISRPNLTFSTLTVSNMSPEDSSIYLCSVEDRGGRGETQYFGPGTRLLVL.

A note on this clonotype: Being one base from a much bigger clone, this may be a read error. V and J are TRBV29-1 and TRBJ1-2, with no clear D. CDR1 SQVTM and CDR2 ANQGSEA come from the germline V gene. CDR3 size: 13 residues. Here the CDR3 reads CSVGVGGNYGYIF. The DNA for the CDR3 is TGCAGCGTTGGGGTGGGAGGCAACTATGGCTACATCTTC.

The chain employs TRBV28 and TRBJ2-7, with 7 bases identical to TRBD2. CDR1 is MDHEN, CDR2 SYDVKM, per germline. The V and J ends lost 8 bases and 4 bases, in that order; junction bases with no gene match: 8. The CDR3 extends over 13 amino acids. The CDR3: CASPTLALYEQYF. CDR3 bases: TGTGCCAGCCCTACACTAGCGCTGTACGAGCAGTACTTC.

This clonotype was counted ten times or more. The V call is TRBV4-2, the J call TRBJ2-1; 10 bases line up with TRBD2. This CDR3 is built from 16 residues. Losses at the gene ends were 1 base for V and 4 bases for J; bases not matched to a gene: 4. Germline V gene data show CDR1 as LGHNA and CDR2 as YNFKEQ. The CDR3 region has the DNA TGTGCCAGCAGCCAAGGGCTAGCGGGAGATTACAATGAGCAGTTCTTC. Its translation: CASSQGLAGDYNEQFF.

Of note for this clonotype: One base away lies a much larger clone, so this may be a sequencing read error. J is TRBJ2-3 and V is TRBV12-3 or TRBV12-4; D gene ambiguous. CDR3 length: 11 residues. The DNA for the CDR3 is TGTGTCAGCAGTTTTTCAGATACGCAGTATTTT. This sequence encodes CVSSFSDTQYF.

This chain connects TRBV6-1 to TRBJ1-5; D is uncertain. The CDR3 has 13 amino acids. Germline loops: CDR1 MNHNS, CDR2 SASEGT. The germline V and J ends were trimmed by 4 bases and 7 bases, with 11 bases remaining between them. The CDR3 protein is CASSVDLLQPQHF. CDR3 DNA sequence: TGTGCCAGCAGTGTAGACCTTTTGCAGCCCCAGCATTTT.

This clonotype was seen at least ten times. CDR3 bases: TGTGCCAGCAGCCAGGCTCGGCTTCCGTACTTC. Translated: CASSQARLPYF. The chain combines TRBV6-6 with TRBJ2-7; the D is unclear. Trimming removed 6 bases from V and 12 bases from J, with 15 bases in between. This CDR3 comprises 11 residues. Germline V gene lookup returns CDR1 MNHNY and CDR2 SVGAGI (reference sequence).

This chain links TRBV12-3 or TRBV12-4 with TRBJ2-1; D may be TRBD2 (5 bases). This CDR3 spans 17 amino acids. V was trimmed by 6 bases and J by 0 bases, leaving 18 bases between them. This chain's CDR3 is CASSPLLARGSYNEQFF. The CDR3, as DNA: TGTGCCAGCAGCCCACTTCTAGCTCGCGGCTCCTACAATGAGCAGTTCTTC.

The chain couples TRBV11-2 to TRBJ1-6, with TRBD1 as a possible D gene (5 bases). Trimming stripped 2 bases from V and 9 bases from J, with 20 bases between. The length of the CDR3 is 17 residues. The germline CDR1 and CDR2 sequences are SGHAT and FQNNGV. CDR3 residues: CASSLPAGRDWRSPLHF. DNA for the CDR3: TGTGCCAGCAGCTTACCCGCTGGTAGGGACTGGCGTTCACCCCTCCACTTT.

This chain links TRBV11-2 with TRBJ2-7, with 9 bases that match TRBD2. Germline CDR1 SGHAT, CDR2 FQNNGV. This CDR3 spans 15 amino acids. J was trimmed by 9 bases and V by 1 base; bases with no gene match: 10. In nucleotides, the CDR3 is TGTGCCAGCAGCTTAGTTATTAGCGGGAGTTGCGGGCAGTACTTC. It encodes CASSLVISGSCGQYF.

With respect to this clonotype: One end of the junction does not line up with germline, which may come from a read error. The chain recombines TRBV11-1 with TRBJ2-7; TRBD1 matches 8 bases. CDR1 and CDR2 from the germline V gene are SGHAT and FQDESV (reference sequence). The CDR3 extends over 13 amino acids. CDR3 in DNA: TGTGTCAGCAGCGACAGGGGCAGACACGAGGAGTACTTC. Translating it yields CVSSDRGRHEEYF.

This clonotype has a count of ten or more. The chain carries TRBV11-3 and TRBJ2-1; 9 positions match TRBD2. The CDR3 consists of 15 residues. With V trimmed by 4 bases and J by 6 bases, 7 bases remained unmatched. CDR1 is SGHNT, CDR2 YENEEA, per germline. CDR3 nucleotides: TGTGCCAGCAGCTCGGGTGGCGGGAGGGCCAATGAGCAGTTCTTC. This encodes CASSSGGGRANEQFF.

This clonotype was detected a few times. V usage is TRBV12-3 or TRBV12-4 and J usage is TRBJ2-2, with 7 bases aligning to TRBD2. V lost 5 bases to trimming and J lost 7 bases; unmatched junction nucleotides: 4. The length of the CDR3 is 13 residues. The CDR3 DNA reads TGTGCCAGCAGTGACCCGGGGGGCGGGGAGCTGTTTTTT. Translating it yields CASSDPGGGELFF.

This clonotype was detected many times. The chain uses TRBV12-3 or TRBV12-4 and TRBJ2-7, with a weak D call TRBD1 (5 bases). V shed 6 bases and J shed 5 bases, with 8 bases lying between them. The CDR3 length is 11 residues. As DNA, the CDR3 is TGTGCCAGCAGCAGCAGGGACGAGCAGTACTTC. It translates to CASSSRDEQYF.

The chain recombines TRBV5-4 with TRBJ1-1; TRBD1 matches at 9 bases. The V and J ends lost 4 bases and 6 bases, in that order; junction bases with no gene match: 7. In germline, CDR1 is SGHNT, CDR2 YYREEE (reference sequence). This CDR3 contains 14 residues. The CDR3 loop reads CASSPRDRVAEAFF. The CDR3 nucleotides read TGTGCCAGCAGCCCTAGGGACAGGGTGGCTGAAGCTTTCTTT.

This clonotype was seen a handful of times. The chain uses TRBV6-5 and TRBJ2-3; D is possibly TRBD2 (6 bases). The CDR3 runs 12 residues. The V and J ends lost 5 bases and 10 bases respectively, with 13 bases between them. Germline V CDR1 and CDR2: MNHEY, SVGAGI. The CDR3 nucleotides are TGTGCCAGCAGTGCTGGGCGGGGAGCGCAGTATTTT. Protein product: CASSAGRGAQYF.

In the case of this clonotype: The junction does not match germline at one end; this may be a read error. CDR3 region: CASSHRTSSYNGQFF. In nucleotides, the CDR3 is TGTGCCAGCAGTCACCGGACTAGCTCCTACAATGGGCAGTTCTTC. The rearrangement links TRBV11-2 to TRBJ2-1, with 8 bases fitting TRBD2. CDR3 length equals 15 residues. Germline V gives CDR1 SGHAT, CDR2 FQNNGV.

This clonotype was detected only once. V usage is TRBV20-1 and J usage is TRBJ1-5, with D unclear. Trimming stripped 4 bases from V and 0 bases from J, with 13 bases between. Looked up from germline, CDR1 is DFQATT and CDR2 is SNEGSKA (reference sequence). The CDR3 totals 15 residues. For the CDR3, the DNA is TGCAGTGCTAATTCTGTAGCCTATAGCAATCAGCCCCAGCATTTT. Protein: CSANSVAYSNQPQHF.

This clonotype has more than one count but fewer than ten. The chain recombines TRBV7-9 with TRBJ1-5; TRBD1 agrees at 7 bases. The ends lost 5 bases at V and 5 bases at J; junction bases unmatched: 3. Germline-derived CDR1 and CDR2 are SEHNR and FQNEAQ (reference sequence). The CDR3 extends over 13 amino acids. The CDR3 coding sequence is TGTGCCAGCAGCGGGACAGCGGATCAGCCCCAGCATTTT. It yields the protein CASSGTADQPQHF.

There are a few counts of this clonotype. It is likely a read error, because the conserved phenylalanine at the end of the CDR3 is missing. The chain has TRBV11-2 and TRBJ1-1; D not resolved. Per the germline V gene, CDR1 is SGHAT and CDR2 is FQNNGV. This CDR3 comprises 15 residues. CDR3 in DNA: TGTGCCAGCAGCTTAGGCCGGGGATTTTACACCGAAGCTTTCCTT. Protein: CASSLGRGFYTEAFL.

This clonotype was seen a handful of times. With a much larger clone just one base away, this may be a read error. CDR3 sequence reads: CASSLTLTGGNEQFF. The DNA of the CDR3 is TGTGCCAGCAGCTTAACTCTAACGGGAGGCAATGAGCAGTTCTTC. The genes are TRBV11-3 and TRBJ2-1; 7 bases align to TRBD2. The germline V gene has CDR1 SGHNT and CDR2 YENEEA. The J segment lost 6 bases and the V segment lost 2 bases, leaving 7 bases of the junction unmatched. The CDR3 length is 15 residues.

A word on this clonotype: At one end the junction does not follow the germline gene, possibly because of a read error. For the CDR3, the DNA is TGTGTCAGCAGCAGGTCAGAGCATGAGCAGTCCTTC. Translated: CVSSRSEHEQSF. The rearrangement links TRBV11-2 to TRBJ2-1; D remains ambiguous. Germline CDR1 reads SGHAT; CDR2 reads FQNNGV. This CDR3 contains 12 residues.

This clonotype was picked up one time. Its ends do not fully match the called genes, so a read error is possible. The chain combines TRBV11-2 with TRBJ1-1; no clear D gene. Germline loops: CDR1 SGHAT, CDR2 FQNNGV. There are 13 residues in the CDR3. The CDR3 loop reads CASSPSPNTEAFF. CDR3 DNA sequence: TGTGCCAGCAGCCCCAGCCCCAACACCGAAGCTTTCTTT.

Concerning this clonotype: One base away lies a much larger clone, so this may be a sequencing read error. J is TRBJ2-5 and V is TRBV6-5, with D possibly being TRBD1 or TRBD2 (6 bases each). In germline, CDR1 is MNHEY, CDR2 SVGAGI. The CDR3 sequence is 14 residues long. CDR3 sequence: CVSSAWGAGETQYF. CDR3 in DNA: TGTGTCAGCAGCGCGTGGGGGGCGGGAGAGACCCAGTACTTC.

The V gene is TRBV25-1, the J gene TRBJ2-1, with D hard to call. V was clipped by 6 bases and J by 9 bases, with 6 bases between them. This CDR3 spans 10 amino acids. Per germline, CDR1 MGHDK and CDR2 SYGVNS. CDR3 in DNA: TGTGCCAGCAGGCATTTTGAGCAGTTCTTC. Translating gives CASRHFEQFF.

This clonotype was seen many times. The chain carries TRBV5-6 and TRBJ2-6; possibly TRBD2 for D (5 bases). The CDR3 consists of 16 residues. In germline, CDR1 is SGHDT, CDR2 YYEEEE. V was pared by 1 base and J by 4 bases, with 12 bases between. The CDR3 DNA follows: TGTGCCAGCAGCTTGTATATAGCGACGGGGGCCAACGTCCTGACTTTC. Translating gives CASSLYIATGANVLTF.

The chain links TRBV11-2 to TRBJ2-7; D gene unclear. The CDR3 is 14 amino acids. Germline CDR1 is SGHAT and CDR2 is FQNNGV. V gave up 9 bases and J gave up 1 base, with 16 bases separating them. The CDR3 loop is CASLKTQRSYEQYF. The CDR3 nucleotides read TGTGCCAGTCTCAAGACTCAGAGATCCTACGAGCAGTACTTC.

As regards this clonotype: Possible read error: a much larger clone is one base away. The CDR3 loop reads CVSSFGPDTQYF. CDR3 sequence (DNA): TGTGTCAGCAGTTTCGGACCGGATACGCAGTATTTT. This chain links TRBV12-3 or TRBV12-4 with TRBJ2-3; D is undetermined. The CDR3 contains 12 residues.